Below are 8 T cell receptor beta chains sequenced from a single sample in a study of shared clonotypes between healthy human individuals. Assay: immunoSEQ multiplex PCR; the TCRdb copy retains only in-frame clones and omits some. The sample gives nearly 1 million clones, about three quarters of which show up once; about 1.5% is in the top ten. The source material was memory CD4+ T cells sorted from blood. Indicated subset: CD45RA-negative fraction. The receptors here all came from a man younger than 35 in good health.

The chain is built from TRBV19 and TRBJ2-7; D unresolved. The CDR3 has 12 residues. V was shortened by 1 base and J by 4 bases, with 5 bases between the two germline ends. Looked up from germline, CDR1 is LNHDA and CDR2 is SQIVND (reference sequence). The DNA for the CDR3 is TGTGCCAGTAGTATAGTAGGGTACGAGCAGTACTTC. It specifies CASSIVGYEQYF.

The chain employs TRBV28 and TRBJ1-5; D not certain. Between the trimmed V and J ends, which lost 10 bases and 1 base, there was a span of 8 bases. The length of the CDR3 is 12 residues. The germline V gene encodes CDR1 MDHEN and CDR2 SYDVKM. CDR3 sequence reads: CATQESNQPQHF. DNA of the CDR3: TGTGCCACGCAGGAGAGCAATCAGCCCCAGCATTTT.

This sequence joins TRBV2 and TRBJ2-1; either TRBD1 or TRBD2 may fit D (5 bases each). Germline CDR1 SNHLY, CDR2 FYNNEI. Trimming took 5 bases from V and 7 from J, leaving 15 bases between them. The CDR3 has 14 amino acids. In DNA, the CDR3 is TGTGCCAGCAGTCGCAGGGAGTTTGGGAATGAGCAGTTCTTC. Its translation: CASSRREFGNEQFF.

The gene calls are TRBV7-9 and TRBJ2-5, with 13 bases lining up with TRBD2. The V gene's germline CDR1 is SEHNR and CDR2 FQNEAQ (reference sequence). CDR3 length: 17 residues. Trimming removed 1 base from V and 2 bases from J; junction bases left unmatched: 4. The CDR3 loop is CASSLGGTSGAQETQYF. In nucleotides, the CDR3 is TGTGCCAGCAGCTTAGGTGGGACTAGCGGGGCTCAAGAGACCCAGTACTTC.

J is TRBJ2-1 and V is TRBV7-2, with TRBD2 identical over 7 bases. Germline CDR1 SGHTA, CDR2 FQGNSA. The CDR3 consists of 15 residues. The junction had 5 bases not matched to a gene; V was cut back by 4 bases and J by 2 bases. For the CDR3, the DNA is TGTGCCAGCAGCTCAGAAGCGGGAACCTACAATGAGCAGTTCTTC. It specifies CASSSEAGTYNEQFF. Drawing the rest from reference TRBV7-2 and TRBJ2-1, the complete variable domain is GAGVSQSPSNKVTEKGKDVELRCDPISGHTALYWYRQSLGQGLEFLIYFQGNSAPDKSGLPSDRFSAERTGGSVSTLTIQRTQQEDSAVYLCASSSEAGTYNEQFFGPGTRLTVL.

This rearrangement joins TRBV6-5 to TRBJ1-6; D gene uncertain. Germline V gene lookup returns CDR1 MNHEY and CDR2 SVGAGI. Trimming shortened V by 5 bases and J by 9 bases, and 11 bases separated the two germline ends. The CDR3 runs to 13 residues. Here the CDR3 DNA reads TGTGCCAGCAGTAGAGCCCCCCGTTCACCCCTCCACTTT. Translation gives CASSRAPRSPLHF.

The V gene is TRBV19, the J gene TRBJ2-4, with 10 bases aligning to TRBD1. The V segment lost 6 bases and the J segment 7 bases; nucleotides outside the gene matches: 6. Germline loops: CDR1 LNHDA, CDR2 SQIVND (reference sequence). CDR3 length: 14 residues. DNA of the CDR3: TGTGCCAGTAGCATGCGGACAGGGGGGAACATTCAGTACTTC. Translated, it gives CASSMRTGGNIQYF.

This clone appeared a single time. The chain has TRBV5-1 and TRBJ1-1; D uncertain. This CDR3 contains 14 residues. CDR1 and CDR2 from the germline V gene are SGHRS and YFSETQ. V was pared by 3 bases and J by 4 bases, with 13 bases between. CDR3 residues: CASSSRAESTEAFF. The DNA of the CDR3 is TGCGCCAGCAGCTCCCGCGCCGAGAGCACTGAAGCTTTCTTT.